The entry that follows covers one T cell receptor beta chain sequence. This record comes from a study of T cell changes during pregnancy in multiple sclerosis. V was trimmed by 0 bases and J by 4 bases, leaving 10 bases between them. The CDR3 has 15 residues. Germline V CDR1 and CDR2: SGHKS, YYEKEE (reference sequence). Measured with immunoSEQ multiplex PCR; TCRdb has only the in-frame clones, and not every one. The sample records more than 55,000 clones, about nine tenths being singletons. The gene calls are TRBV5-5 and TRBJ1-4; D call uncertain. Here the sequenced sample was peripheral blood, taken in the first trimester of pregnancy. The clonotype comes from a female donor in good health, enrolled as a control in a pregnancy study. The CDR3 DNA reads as TGTGCCAGCAGCTTGGGGGGAGGGCATAATGAAAAACTGTTTTTT. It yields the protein CASSLGGGHNEKLFF.